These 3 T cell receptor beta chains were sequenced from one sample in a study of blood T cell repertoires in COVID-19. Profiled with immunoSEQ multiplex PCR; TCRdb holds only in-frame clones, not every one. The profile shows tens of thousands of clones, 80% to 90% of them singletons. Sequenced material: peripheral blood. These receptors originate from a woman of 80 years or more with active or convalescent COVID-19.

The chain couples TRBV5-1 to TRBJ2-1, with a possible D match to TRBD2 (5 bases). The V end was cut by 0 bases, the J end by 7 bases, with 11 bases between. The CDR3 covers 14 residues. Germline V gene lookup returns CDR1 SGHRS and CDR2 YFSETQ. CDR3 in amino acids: CASSLAGRRNEQFF. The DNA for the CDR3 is TGCGCCAGCAGCTTGGCCGGACGGAGGAATGAGCAGTTCTTC.

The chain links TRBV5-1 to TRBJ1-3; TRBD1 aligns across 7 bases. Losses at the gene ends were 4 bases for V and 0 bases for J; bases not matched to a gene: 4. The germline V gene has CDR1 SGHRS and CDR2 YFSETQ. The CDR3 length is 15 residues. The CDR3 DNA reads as TGCGCCAGCAGCAGGGGGCCGAACTCTGGAAACACCATATATTTT. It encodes CASSRGPNSGNTIYF.

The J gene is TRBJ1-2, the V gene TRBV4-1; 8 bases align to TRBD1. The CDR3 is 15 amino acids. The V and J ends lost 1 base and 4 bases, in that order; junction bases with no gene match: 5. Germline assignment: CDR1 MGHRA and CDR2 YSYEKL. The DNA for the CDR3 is TGCGCCAGCAGCCAAGGGGCAGGGGGCCTCTATGGCTACACCTTC. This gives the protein CASSQGAGGLYGYTF.